What follows are 8 T cell receptor beta chains derived from one specimen sequenced in a study of response to subunit inactivated influenza vaccine. In TCRdb, the RT-PCR reads were re-called with MiXCR into one record per CDR3 protein. The sample lists more than 550,000 distinct CDR3 sequences, over 9% occurring once. The same data also contributed to another study, on T cells expressing NK-cell markers. That report adds: Generation of TCR beta cDNA was performed by 5'RACE template switching incorporating UMIs.

Sequences were derived from PBMCs from blood, sampled on the day of vaccination. These receptors all stem from a man aged 50 to 59 who received an inactivated influenza vaccine.

This chain joins TRBV10-3 and TRBJ2-7, with D perhaps assigned TRBD1 or TRBD2 (5 bases each). The V and J ends lost 4 bases and 1 base respectively, with 14 bases between them. The germline V gene has CDR1 ENHRY and CDR2 SYGVKD. CDR3 length: 15 amino acids. The CDR3 protein is CAISVKAGASYEQYF. As DNA, the CDR3 is TGTGCCATCAGTGTTAAGGCCGGGGCGTCCTACGAGCAGTACTTC.

This clonotype has only a few counts. The chain combines TRBV7-2 with TRBJ2-3; 7 positions match TRBD2. This CDR3 is built from 15 residues. V lost 4 bases and J lost 5; bases outside the gene matches: 9. The germline V gene has CDR1 SGHTA and CDR2 FQGNSA. The DNA for the CDR3 is TGTGCCAGCAGCTCGCGAGCGGAGCGGGGAGATACGCAGTATTTT. This codes for CASSSRAERGDTQYF.

This clonotype was seen more than once but under ten times. The chain joins TRBV24-1 to TRBJ2-1; D is perhaps TRBD2 (5 bases). V was pared by 4 bases and J by 0 bases, with 12 bases between. The CDR3 length is 16 residues. Germline CDR1 and CDR2: KGHDR and SFDVKD. CDR3 DNA sequence: TGTGCCACCAGTGAGTCGACTATAAGCTCCTACAATGAGCAGTTCTTC. This codes for CATSESTISSYNEQFF.

This clonotype was seen at least ten times. V and J are TRBV25-1 and TRBJ1-6, with 11 bases lining up with TRBD1. From germline, CDR1 is MGHDK and CDR2 SYGVNS. V shed 4 bases and J 13 bases; nucleotides not matched to a gene: 3. The CDR3 spans 13 residues. CDR3 sequence (DNA): TGTGCCAGCAGTGCGCGGGACAGGGGGCCCCTCCACTTT. Translated, it gives CASSARDRGPLHF.

The V gene is TRBV12-3 or TRBV12-4, the J gene TRBJ1-4, with no clear D. The CDR3 consists of 15 residues. Trimming removed 6 bases at V and 5 bases at J, with 16 bases between. The CDR3 sequence is CASRYMDDSNEKLFF. Here the CDR3 DNA reads TGTGCCAGCAGATATATGGACGATAGCAATGAAAAACTGTTTTTT.

The chain employs TRBV6-4 and TRBJ2-1, with TRBD1 identical over 7 bases. Trimming cost V 3 bases and J 3 bases; bases outside gene matches: 8. Germline V CDR1 and CDR2: MRHNA, SNTAGT. The CDR3 sequence is 16 residues long. The CDR3 coding sequence is TGTGCCAGCAGTGAGACAGGGTTTAGGGGCTACAATGAGCAGTTCTTC. Translated, it gives CASSETGFRGYNEQFF.

This clonotype was picked up a small number of times. This chain joins TRBV5-6 and TRBJ2-2; no definite D call. The CDR3 sequence is 13 residues long. CDR1 is SGHDT and CDR2 is YYEEEE in the germline V gene. The V and J ends lost 5 bases and 5 bases respectively, with 10 bases between them. For the CDR3, the DNA is TGTGCCAGCAGGTTACAGTATACCGGGGAGCTGTTTTTT. Amino acid sequence: CASRLQYTGELFF.

This clonotype has a handful of counts. This chain joins TRBV5-1 and TRBJ1-4; TRBD1 might be the D (6 bases). The V and J ends lost 1 base and 7 bases respectively, with 11 bases between them. The CDR3 has 14 residues. Germline CDR1 reads SGHRS; CDR2 reads YFSETQ. CDR3 nucleotide sequence: TGCGCCAGCAGCTTGCAGGGGTACAGTGAAAAACTGTTTTTT. Translated, it gives CASSLQGYSEKLFF.